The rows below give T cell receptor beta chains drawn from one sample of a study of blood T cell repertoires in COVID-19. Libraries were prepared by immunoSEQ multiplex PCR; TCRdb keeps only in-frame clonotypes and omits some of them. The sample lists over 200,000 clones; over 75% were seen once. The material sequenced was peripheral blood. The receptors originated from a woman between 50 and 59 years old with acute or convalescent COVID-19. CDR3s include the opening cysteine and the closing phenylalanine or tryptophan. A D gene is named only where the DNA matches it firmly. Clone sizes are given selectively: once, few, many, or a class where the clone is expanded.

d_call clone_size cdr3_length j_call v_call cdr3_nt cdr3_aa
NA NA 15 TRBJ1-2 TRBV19 TGTGCCAGTAGTATAGAGCCACAAGGGGGCTATGGCTACACCTTC CASSIEPQGGYGYTF
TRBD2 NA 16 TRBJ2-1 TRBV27 TGTGCCAGCACCTCGCTAGCGGGGAGCTCCTACAATGAGCAGTTCTTC CASTSLAGSSYNEQFF
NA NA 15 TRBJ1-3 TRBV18 TGTGCCAGCTCACCACAGACAGTCTCTGGAAACACCATATATTTT CASSPQTVSGNTIYF
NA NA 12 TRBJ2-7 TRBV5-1 TGCGCCAGCAGCTCCCAGGGAAACGAGCAGTACTTC CASSSQGNEQYF
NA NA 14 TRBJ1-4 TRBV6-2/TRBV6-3 TGTGCCAGCAGTTTGATGGTCGGGGATGAAAAACTGTTTTTT CASSLMVGDEKLFF
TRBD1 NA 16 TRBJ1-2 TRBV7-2 TGTGCCAGCAGCTTAACCCGGGACAGTCACTCCTATGGCTACACCTTC CASSLTRDSHSYGYTF
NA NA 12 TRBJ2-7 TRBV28 TGTGCCGCCGAGGGCAGAACCTACGAGCAGTACTTC CAAEGRTYEQYF
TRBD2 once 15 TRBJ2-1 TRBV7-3 TGTGCCAGCAGCTTCCTCGGGACTAGCGACAATGAGCAGTTCTTC CASSFLGTSDNEQFF
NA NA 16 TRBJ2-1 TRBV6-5 TGTGCCAGCAGTTACTCGAGACTTCGCGGATACAATGAGCAGTTCTTC CASSYSRLRGYNEQFF
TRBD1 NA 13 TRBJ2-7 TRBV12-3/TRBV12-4 TGTGCCACGGCTTCGACAGGGCTCTACGAGCAGTACTTC CATASTGLYEQYF
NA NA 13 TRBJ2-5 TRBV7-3 TGTGCCAGCAGCTTACACAGTAAAGAGACCCAGTACTTC CASSLHSKETQYF
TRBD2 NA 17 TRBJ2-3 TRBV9 TGTGCCAGCAGTTGGACTAGCGGGAGAGGGGGCACAGATACGCAGTATTTT CASSWTSGRGGTDTQYF
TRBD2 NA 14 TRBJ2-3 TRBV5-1 TGCGCCAGCAGCCGGACTAGCGGGTTAGATACGCAGTATTTT CASSRTSGLDTQYF
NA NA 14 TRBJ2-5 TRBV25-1 TGTGCCAGCAGTGAGGCGGGGGCCCAAGAGACCCAGTACTTC CASSEAGAQETQYF
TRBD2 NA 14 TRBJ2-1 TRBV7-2 TGTGCCAGCAGAGTAGCGGGTGTAGACAATGAGCAGTTCTTC CASRVAGVDNEQFF
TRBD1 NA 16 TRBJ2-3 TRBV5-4 TGTGCCAGCAGCTTGGCCAGGGGGCAACCGGCAGATACGCAGTATTTT CASSLARGQPADTQYF
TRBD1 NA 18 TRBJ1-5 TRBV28 TGTGCCAGCAGTTTATCGGGACAGGGGGTATGGGGCAATCAGCCCCAGCATTTT CASSLSGQGVWGNQPQHF
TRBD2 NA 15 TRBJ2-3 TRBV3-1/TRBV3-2 TGTGCCAGCAGCCAAAGCGGGGCAGGAGCGGATACGCAGTATTTT CASSQSGAGADTQYF
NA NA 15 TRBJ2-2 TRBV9 TGTGCCAGCAGCCCTAGACAGTCGAACACCGGGGAGCTGTTTTTT CASSPRQSNTGELFF
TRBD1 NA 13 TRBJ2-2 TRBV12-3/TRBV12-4 TGTGCCAGCAGCCCAGGGGGCGGGTCGGTGTTGTTTTTT CASSPGGGSVLFF
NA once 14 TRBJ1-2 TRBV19 TGTGCCAGTAGTATTCTAACGGCGGACTATGGCTACACCTTC CASSILTADYGYTF
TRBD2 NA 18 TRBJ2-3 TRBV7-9 TGTGCCAGCAGCTCCCGTATACATAGCGGGAGGGCCCCAGATACGCAGTATTTT CASSSRIHSGRAPDTQYF
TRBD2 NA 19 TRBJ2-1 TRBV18 TGTGCCAGCTCACCACCCTTTGGGCTAGCGGATAGCTCCTACAATGAGCAGTTCTTC CASSPPFGLADSSYNEQFF
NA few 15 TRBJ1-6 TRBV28 TGTGCCAGCAGTCGCCTTGGGGGGGTTGATTCACCCCTCCACTTT CASSRLGGVDSPLHF
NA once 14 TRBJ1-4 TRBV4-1 TGCGCCAGCAGCCAACGGGTAGTTAATGAAAAACTGTTTTTT CASSQRVVNEKLFF
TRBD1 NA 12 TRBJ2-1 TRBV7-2 TGTGCCAGCAGCTTCCCGGACAGGGCGCGGTTCTTC CASSFPDRARFF
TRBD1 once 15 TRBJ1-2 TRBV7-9 TGTGCCAGCAGCCGACTCAATTTCGACAGGGACGGCTACACCTTC CASSRLNFDRDGYTF
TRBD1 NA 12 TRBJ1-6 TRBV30 TGTGCCTGGGGGACAGGGGGATCACCCCTCCACTTT CAWGTGGSPLHF
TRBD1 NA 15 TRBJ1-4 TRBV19 TGTGCCAGTAGTACCAGACAGGGTACTAATGAAAAACTGTTTTTT CASSTRQGTNEKLFF
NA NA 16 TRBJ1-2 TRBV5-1 TGCGCCAGCAGCCTGCAGGGAGGCAGGGCTAACTATGGCTACACCTTC CASSLQGGRANYGYTF
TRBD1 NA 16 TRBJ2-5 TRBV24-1 TGTGCCACCAGTGATTTGGGTACAGGGGGAGACGAGACCCAGTACTTC CATSDLGTGGDETQYF
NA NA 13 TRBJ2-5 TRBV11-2 TGTGCCAGCAGCTTTGATTACAAAGAGACCCAGTACTTC CASSFDYKETQYF